This T cell receptor (beta chain) was retrieved from a study of T cells in Graves' hyperthyroidism and ophthalmopathy. Overall study findings and caveats: For ophthalmopathy, model prediction preceded onset by a median approximately 6 months. A 13 V-J model separated ophthalmopathy from stable hyperthyroidism.

Investigators excluded patients with uncontrolled infection, other autoimmune disease, pregnancy or lactation. V lost 6 bases, J lost 4 bases, and 18 bases lay in between. CDR3 length equals 16 residues. The germline V gene encodes CDR1 MNHNS and CDR2 SASEGT. Concerning this clonotype: Antigen unknown.

The TCR beta CDR3 regions underwent amplification using RNA transcripts as the source. A first-round RT-PCR of the TCR CDR3 used the HTBI primer set. TCRdb re-analysed the multiplex PCR reads in MiXCR, keeping a single row per CDR3 protein. The table includes roughly 290,000 distinct CDR3 sequences, 13% detected once. The J gene is TRBJ1-4, the V gene TRBV6-1, with D possibly matching TRBD1 (6 bases). The sample comprised blood. The clonotype originates from a woman in her thirties with Graves' hyperthyroidism that later progressed to Graves' ophthalmopathy. CDR3 in amino acids: CASRSAGEGGNEKLFF. CDR3 coding DNA: TGTGCCAGCAGATCGGCAGGGGAGGGGGGTAATGAAAAACTGTTTTTT.